The clone carrying this TCR beta chain was seen a handful of times. The ends lost 3 bases at V and 2 bases at J; junction bases unmatched: 14. The CDR3 length is 17 residues. CDR1 is GTSNPN and CDR2 is SVGIG in the germline V gene (reference sequence). The diagnoses drew upon clinical symptoms, serum thyroxine and TRAb, thyroid ultrasound and orbital computed tomography. The entry originates in a study of T cells in Graves' hyperthyroidism and ophthalmopathy. Study details: Prior to any treatment, at the point of initial diagnosis, peripheral blood was collected.

RNA transcripts served as the template for amplifying TCR beta CDR3 regions. With the HTBI primer set, the TCR CDR3 went through a first round of RT-PCR. TCRdb fed the multiplex PCR reads into MiXCR, producing one record per CDR3 protein. The data contain hundreds of thousands of distinct CDR3 sequences, about a sixth of them singletons. The chain employs TRBV30 and TRBJ2-3; TRBD2 agrees at 7 bases. Sequenced material: blood. This clonotype was obtained from a woman in her thirties with Graves' hyperthyroidism. CDR3 nucleotide sequence: TGTGCCTGGAGCGTGGGGTTTTGGCGGGAGTTCACAGATACGCAGTATTTT. As protein: CAWSVGFWREFTDTQYF. The whole variable domain, filled in from reference TRBV30 and TRBJ2-3, reads SQTIHQWPATLVQPVGSPLSLECTVEGTSNPNLYWYRQAAGRGLQLLFYSVGIGQISSEVPQNLSASRPQDRQFILSSKKLLLSDSGFYLCAWSVGFWREFTDTQYFGPGTRLTVL.